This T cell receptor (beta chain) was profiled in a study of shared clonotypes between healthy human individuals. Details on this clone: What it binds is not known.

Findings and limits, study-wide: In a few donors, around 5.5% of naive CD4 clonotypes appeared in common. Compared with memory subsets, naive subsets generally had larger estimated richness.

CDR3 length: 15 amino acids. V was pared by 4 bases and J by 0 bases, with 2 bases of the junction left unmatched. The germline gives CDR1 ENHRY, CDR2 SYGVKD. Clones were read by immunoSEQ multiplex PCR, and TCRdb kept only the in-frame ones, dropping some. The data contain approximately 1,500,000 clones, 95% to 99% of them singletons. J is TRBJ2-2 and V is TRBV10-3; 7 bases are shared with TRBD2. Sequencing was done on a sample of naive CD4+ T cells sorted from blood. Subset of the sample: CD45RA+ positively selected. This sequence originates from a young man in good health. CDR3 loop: CAISAGGANTGELFF. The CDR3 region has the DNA TGTGCCATCAGTGCGGGGGGTGCGAACACCGGGGAGCTGTTTTTT.